This T cell receptor (beta chain) was recovered during a study of OX40 agonist ivuxolimab in advanced cancers. Whole-study context: At around 81% male, the cohort had a mean age of about 60 years, ranging from roughly 23 to 80. Having had anti-PD-1, anti-PD-L1 or anti-CTLA-4 therapy before was allowed, and over 35% had some. Partial responses occurred in three patients (one hepatocellular carcinoma, two cutaneous melanoma).

The CDR3 covers 16 residues. V dropped 4 bases and J dropped 6 bases, with 21 bases sitting between them. Germline V lookup: CDR1 LNHDA, CDR2 SQIVND (reference sequence). Sequenced by immunoSEQ multiplex PCR; TCRdb stores in-frame clones only, minus some. Among 84,000 or so clones listed, about 93% were seen once. This specimen consisted of CD4+ or CD8+ T cells sorted from blood, obtained in a trial of the OX40 agonist ivuxolimab. The source is an adult with an advanced solid tumor such as melanoma, head and neck, liver or kidney cancer. The chain is built from TRBV19 and TRBJ1-2; no clear D gene. The CDR3 here is CASSKGQQIGRDGYTF. CDR3 in DNA: TGTGCCAGTAGTAAGGGCCAACAGATTGGGCGGGATGGCTACACCTTC.